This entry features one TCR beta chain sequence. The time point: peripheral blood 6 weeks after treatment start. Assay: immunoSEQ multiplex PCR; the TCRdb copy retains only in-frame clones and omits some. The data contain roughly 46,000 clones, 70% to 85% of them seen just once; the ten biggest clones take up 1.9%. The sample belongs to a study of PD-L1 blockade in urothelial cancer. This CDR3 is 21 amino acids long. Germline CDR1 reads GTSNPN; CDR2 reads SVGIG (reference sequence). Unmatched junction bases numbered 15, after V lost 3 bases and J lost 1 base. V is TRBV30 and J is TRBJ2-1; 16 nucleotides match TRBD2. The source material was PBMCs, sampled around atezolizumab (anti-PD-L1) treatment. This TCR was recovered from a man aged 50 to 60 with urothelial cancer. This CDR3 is CAWREVPGLAGGRHSYNEQFF. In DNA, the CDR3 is TGTGCCTGGAGAGAAGTCCCGGGACTAGCGGGGGGGCGACATTCCTACAATGAGCAGTTCTTC.